Listed here are 24 T cell receptor beta chains from one sample, sequenced in a study of esophageal squamous cell carcinoma under preoperative chemotherapy. TCRdb re-derived calls from the PCR reads in MiXCR, one entry per CDR3 protein. The sample records approximately 30,000 distinct CDR3 sequences, under 60% being singletons. The time point was: before preoperative PTX-NDP chemotherapy. The sample was gathered from a patient given preoperative chemotherapy. The receptor set was obtained from a human donor with esophageal squamous cell carcinoma. The donor label of this sample is uncertain.

This clonotype is judged medium-sized (0.01 to 0.1%). The V gene is TRBV7-6, the J gene TRBJ2-3; D is ambiguous. CDR1 is SGHVS and CDR2 is FNYEAQ in the germline V gene. The V gene lost 0 bases and the J gene lost 4 bases, with 5 bases spanning the gap. This CDR3 spans 13 amino acids. As DNA, the CDR3 is TGTGCCAGCAGCTTAGCAACGGCAGATACGCAGTATTTT. Protein sequence: CASSLATADTQYF. Full variable domain (remainder filled in from reference TRBV7-6 and TRBJ2-3): GAGVSQSPRYKVTKRGQDVALRCDPISGHVSLYWYRQALGQGPEFLTYFNYEAQQDKSGLPNDRFSAERPEGSISTLTIQRTEQRDSAMYRCASSLATADTQYFGPGTRLTVL.

This chain connects TRBV12-5 to TRBJ2-3; D is perhaps TRBD2 (5 bases). CDR1 is LGHNT and CDR2 is FRNRAP in the germline V gene. Trimming cost V 0 bases and J 10 bases, with 20 bases left between them. The length of the CDR3 is 16 residues. CDR3 sequence reads: CASGLVEDVNTDAQYF. CDR3 nucleotides: TGTGCTAGTGGTTTGGTGGAGGATGTGAACACCGATGCGCAGTATTTT.

The rearrangement links TRBV7-2 to TRBJ2-3, with 8 bases that match TRBD2. This CDR3 contains 16 residues. Germline CDR1 is SGHTA and CDR2 is FQGNSA. Losses at the gene ends were 8 bases for V and 9 bases for J; bases not matched to a gene: 19. CDR3 sequence: CASRPPGGRGKDTQYF. CDR3 DNA sequence: TGTGCCAGCCGCCCACCGGGGGGGAGAGGGAAAGACACGCAGTATTTT.

About this clonotype: A read error is possible here, since a much larger clone lies one base away. V usage is TRBV24-1 and J usage is TRBJ2-7; D gene ambiguous. This CDR3 comprises 13 residues. Per the germline V gene, CDR1 is KGHDR and CDR2 is SFDVKD. CDR3 nucleotides: TGTGCCACCAGTGACTCCTTTGTTTACGAGCGGTACTTC. Translating it yields CATSDSFVYERYF.

V gene TRBV7-6 combines with J gene TRBJ2-1; the D gene could be TRBD1 or TRBD2 (6 bases each). Near its end, the DNA agrees better with TRBJ2-3, so the J call may be wrong. The CDR3 covers 16 residues. Per the germline V gene, CDR1 is SGHVS and CDR2 is FNYEAQ. CDR3 DNA: TGTGCCAGCCGCGTCTTGGCGGTGGGGGGCAAAGATACGCAGTATTTT. It codes for CASRVLAVGGKDTQYF.

The chain has TRBV25-1 and TRBJ2-3; 12 bases agree with TRBD2. The J call may be in error: the DNA end matches TRBJ2-7 better. Germline CDR1 is MGHDK and CDR2 is SYGVNS. CDR3 length: 14 residues. CDR3 protein: CASSTSGRLHEQYF. The CDR3 DNA reads as TGTGCCAGCAGTACTAGCGGGAGGCTTCACGAGCAGTACTTC.

The chain links TRBV7-2 to TRBJ2-4; D remains ambiguous. The end of the DNA aligns better with TRBJ2-5, so the J call may be wrong. The CDR3 spans 15 residues. Germline-derived CDR1 and CDR2 are SGHTA and FQGNSA. The CDR3 DNA is TGTGCCAGCGGGCTCGTCGGGTCAGACAAAAAGACCCAGTACTTC. Translating it yields CASGLVGSDKKTQYF.

V usage is TRBV7-6 and J usage is TRBJ2-5, with D possibly being TRBD1 or TRBD2 (6 bases each). Germline V gives CDR1 SGHVS, CDR2 FNYEAQ. CDR3 length: 19 residues. Trimming left V 10 bases short and J 6 bases short, with 36 bases between. In nucleotides, the CDR3 is TGTGCCACGGGCTTGGATCCGGCCCTCGGGGGCGGAGCCAAAAAGACCCAGTACTTC. Translated, it gives CATGLDPALGGGAKKTQYF.

This clonotype qualifies as medium-sized. DNA of the CDR3: TGTGCCAGCAGCCCCGTTATCAGCGGGGGGGGTGAGCAGTTCTTC. Its translation is CASSPVISGGGEQFF. The chain has TRBV7-6 and TRBJ2-1, with 10 bases fitting TRBD2. The length of the CDR3 is 15 residues. Losses at the gene ends were 5 bases for V and 9 bases for J; bases not matched to a gene: 10. Germline loops: CDR1 SGHVS, CDR2 FNYEAQ.

This clonotype occurred many times. This chain uses TRBV6-1 with TRBJ1-2; the D gene is possibly TRBD1 (6 bases). Germline V lookup: CDR1 MNHNS, CDR2 SASEGT. The V end was cut by 0 bases, the J end by 7 bases, with 12 bases between. The CDR3 extends over 14 amino acids. The CDR3 loop is CASSEARRGVGYTF. CDR3 DNA sequence: TGTGCCAGCAGTGAAGCTCGAAGGGGGGTTGGCTACACCTTC.

This clonotype was found many times. The chain is built from TRBV28 and TRBJ2-1, with 9 bases aligning to TRBD1. The CDR3 sequence is 14 residues long. Trimming removed 6 bases from V and 5 bases from J; junction bases left unmatched: 5. Germline V CDR1 and CDR2: MDHEN, SYDVKM. The CDR3 nucleotides are TGTGCCAGCAGGACAGGGGGGCACGACAATGAGCAGTTCTTC. Translation: CASRTGGHDNEQFF.

The gene calls are TRBV5-1 and TRBJ2-1; D may be TRBD2 (5 bases). CDR1 is SGHRS, CDR2 YFSETQ, per germline. V lost 3 bases and J lost 9, with 10 bases in between. This CDR3 spans 12 amino acids. CDR3 in amino acids: CASSWGEGEQFF. CDR3 bases: TGCGCCAGCAGCTGGGGAGAAGGTGAGCAGTTCTTC.

The chain links TRBV7-7 to TRBJ2-1; possible D gene TRBD1, 8 bases. The germline V gene has CDR1 SSHAT and CDR2 FNYEAQ (reference sequence). The V end lost 5 bases, the J end lost 2 bases, and 19 bases lay between the germline ends. The CDR3 extends over 17 amino acids. DNA for the CDR3: TGTGCCAGCAGCCAGGGGGCGGGGGTGGACACCTACAATGAGCAGTTCTTC. Translated, it gives CASSQGAGVDTYNEQFF.

With regard to this clonotype: Mismatch with germline at one junction end may stem from a read error. V usage is TRBV6-1 and J usage is TRBJ2-3; perhaps D is TRBD1 or TRBD2 (5 bases each). Germline V CDR1 and CDR2: MNHNS, SASEGT. The CDR3 loop spans 15 amino acids. The CDR3 reads CVSSRATGATDTQYF. The CDR3 coding sequence is TGTGTCAGCAGCCGAGCCACCGGGGCCACAGATACGCAGTATTTT.

Regarding this clonotype: Relative to the germline gene, one junction end is altered; a read error may explain this. The rearrangement links TRBV7-3 to TRBJ2-3, with 7 bases identical to TRBD1. The germline V gene has CDR1 SGHTA and CDR2 FQGTGA. This CDR3 has 16 amino acids. The CDR3 protein is CASGGTGASIQDTQYF. In nucleotides, the CDR3 is TGTGCCAGCGGGGGCACAGGGGCCTCAATTCAGGATACCCAGTATTTT. The full variable domain, completed using reference TRBV7-3 and TRBJ2-3, is GAGVSQTPSNKVTEKGKYVELRCDPISGHTALYWYRQSLGQGPEFLIYFQGTGAADDSGLPNDRFFAVRPEGSVSTLKIQRTERGDSAVYLCASGGTGASIQDTQYFGPGTRLTVL.

In its sample, this clonotype is medium-sized. The chain couples TRBV7-2 to TRBJ2-3, with 9 bases identical to TRBD1. Germline V gives CDR1 SGHTA, CDR2 FQGNSA. This CDR3 spans 16 amino acids. Losses at the gene ends were 1 base for V and 3 bases for J; bases not matched to a gene: 5. The CDR3, as DNA: TGTGCCAGCAGCTTAGTACCGGGACAGGGAACAGATACGCAGTATTTT. This codes for CASSLVPGQGTDTQYF.

V is TRBV6-5 and J is TRBJ2-1, with TRBD2 matching 14 bases. The germline gives CDR1 MNHEY, CDR2 SVGAGI. V lost 0 bases to trimming and J lost 4 bases; unmatched junction nucleotides: 2. The CDR3 length is 17 residues. The CDR3 is CASSYSGLAGVYNEQFF. The CDR3 nucleotides read TGTGCCAGCAGTTACTCGGGACTAGCGGGAGTATACAATGAGCAGTTCTTC.

V and J are TRBV3-1 and TRBJ2-1, with a weak D call TRBD2 (5 bases). Germline values: CDR1 LGHDT, CDR2 YNNKEL (reference sequence). Trimming cost V 0 bases and J 10 bases, with 13 bases left between them. The CDR3 runs 14 residues. The CDR3 DNA is TGTGCCAGCAGCCAAGATCCGGGGAGCGGCGAGCAGTTCTTC. This sequence encodes CASSQDPGSGEQFF.

This clonotype was found many times. The chain joins TRBV7-2 to TRBJ1-5; possible D gene TRBD1, 5 bases. Trimming stripped 3 bases from V and 3 bases from J, with 9 bases between. Germline V gene lookup returns CDR1 SGHTA and CDR2 FQGNSA. This CDR3 has 14 residues. The DNA for the CDR3 is TGTGCCAGCAGCTTCGGGGGGACCAATCAGCCCCAGCATTTT. As protein: CASSFGGTNQPQHF.

This clonotype was found a few times. This chain links TRBV11-2 with TRBJ2-1; D is unresolved. The CDR3 covers 15 residues. CDR1 SGHAT and CDR2 FQNNGV come from the germline V gene. V shed 3 bases and J shed 1 base, with 10 bases lying between them. The CDR3 sequence: CASSFIGISYNEQFF. Here the CDR3 DNA reads TGTGCCAGCAGCTTTATTGGCATATCCTACAATGAGCAGTTCTTC.

The chain has TRBV19 and TRBJ2-7; the D call may be TRBD1 or TRBD2 (5 bases each). The V end lost 2 bases, the J end lost 4 bases, and 12 bases lay between the germline ends. The CDR3 has 14 residues. From germline, CDR1 is LNHDA and CDR2 SQIVND (reference sequence). The CDR3 loop is CASSISGRGYEQYF. CDR3 sequence (DNA): TGTGCCAGTAGTATATCAGGGCGCGGGTACGAGCAGTACTTC.

The rearrangement links TRBV7-2 to TRBJ2-4, with 7 bases identical to TRBD2. The CDR3 loop spans 15 amino acids. Germline CDR1 reads SGHTA; CDR2 reads FQGNSA. The junction had 22 bases not matched to a gene; V was cut back by 10 bases and J by 13 bases. In DNA, the CDR3 is TGTGCCACGGGGCTCGGGGGGTCAGCCAAAAACACCCAGTACTTC. It translates to CATGLGGSAKNTQYF.

The rearrangement uses TRBV28 and TRBJ1-6, with D uncertain. The V end was cut by 3 bases, the J end by 18 bases, with 12 bases between. The CDR3 is 11 residues long. Germline CDR1 reads MDHEN; CDR2 reads SYDVKM. The CDR3 spells CASSFREHPHF. CDR3 bases: TGTGCCAGCAGTTTCCGGGAGCACCCCCACTTT.

The chain combines TRBV11-3 with TRBJ2-3; D remains unclear. CDR1 is SGHNT and CDR2 is YENEEA in the germline V gene. There are 15 residues in the CDR3. V was cut by 4 bases and J by 11 bases, with 22 bases left in between. CDR3 protein: CASSSKPLNTEEQYF. In DNA form, the CDR3 reads TGTGCCAGCAGCTCGAAGCCTTTGAACACAGAGGAGCAGTATTTT.